The entry that follows covers one TCR beta chain sequence. The data are from a study of T cell responses to AZD1222 COVID-19 vaccine. V lost 5 bases to trimming and J lost 6 bases, with 14 bases between them. The germline V gene has CDR1 SGHTA and CDR2 FQGTGA. This CDR3 is built from 15 residues. TCRdb's copy holds only in-frame clones and misses some; the assay was immunoSEQ multiplex PCR. This repertoire shows 200,000 to 300,000 clones, 80% to 95% found once; its top ten account for roughly 0.51%. V and J are TRBV7-3 and TRBJ2-6, with D maybe TRBD1 (5 bases). This clonotype originated in an adult in good health. This specimen consisted of peripheral blood, obtained on day 0 of AZD1222 vaccination. The CDR3 is CASSPRTNPANVLTF. The CDR3 bases are TGTGCCAGCAGCCCCAGGACAAACCCGGCCAACGTCCTGACTTTC.